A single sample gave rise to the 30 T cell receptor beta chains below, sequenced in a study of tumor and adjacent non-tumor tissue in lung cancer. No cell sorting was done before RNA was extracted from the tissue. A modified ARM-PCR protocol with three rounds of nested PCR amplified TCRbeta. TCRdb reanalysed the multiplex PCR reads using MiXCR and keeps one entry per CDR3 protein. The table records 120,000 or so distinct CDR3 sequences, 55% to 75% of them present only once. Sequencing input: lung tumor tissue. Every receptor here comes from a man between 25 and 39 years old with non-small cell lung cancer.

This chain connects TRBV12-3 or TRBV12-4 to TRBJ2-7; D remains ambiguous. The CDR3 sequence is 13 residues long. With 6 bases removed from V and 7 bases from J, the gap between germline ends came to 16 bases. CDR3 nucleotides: TGTGCCAGCAGCTTTCCTTCGAGTTTTGAGCAGTACTTC. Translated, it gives CASSFPSSFEQYF.

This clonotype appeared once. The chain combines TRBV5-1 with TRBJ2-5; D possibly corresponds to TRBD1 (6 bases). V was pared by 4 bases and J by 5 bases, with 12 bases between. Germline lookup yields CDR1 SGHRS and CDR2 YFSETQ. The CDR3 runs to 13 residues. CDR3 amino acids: CASSPQGSETQYF. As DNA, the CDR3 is TGCGCCAGCAGCCCACAGGGCTCGGAGACCCAGTACTTC.

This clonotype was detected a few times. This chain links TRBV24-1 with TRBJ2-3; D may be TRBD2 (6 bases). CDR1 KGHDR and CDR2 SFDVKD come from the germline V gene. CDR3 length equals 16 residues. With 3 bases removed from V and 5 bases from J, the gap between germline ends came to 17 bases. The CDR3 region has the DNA TGTGCCACCAGTGATCCAAGCGGCCGGAGGGGAGATACGCAGTATTTT. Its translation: CATSDPSGRRGDTQYF.

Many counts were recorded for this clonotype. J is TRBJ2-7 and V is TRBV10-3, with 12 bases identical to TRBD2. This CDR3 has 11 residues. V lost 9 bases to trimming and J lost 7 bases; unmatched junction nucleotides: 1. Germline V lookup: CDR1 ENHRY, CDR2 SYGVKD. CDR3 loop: CAIGTSGEQYF. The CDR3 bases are TGTGCCATTGGGACTAGCGGGGAGCAGTACTTC.

The CDR3 DNA reads TGTGCCAGCAGTGTAGGGTTTGACTACACCTTC. It translates to CASSVGFDYTF. This chain uses TRBV12-3 or TRBV12-4 with TRBJ1-2; D not resolved. The CDR3 length is 11 residues. The V end was cut by 5 bases, the J end by 10 bases, with 11 bases between.

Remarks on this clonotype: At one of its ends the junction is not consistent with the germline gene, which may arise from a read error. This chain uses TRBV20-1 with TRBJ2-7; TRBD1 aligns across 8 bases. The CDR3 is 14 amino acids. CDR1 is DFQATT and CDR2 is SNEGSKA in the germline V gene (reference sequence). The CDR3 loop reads CSARDPRGRNEQYF. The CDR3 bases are TGCAGTGCTAGAGACCCCAGGGGGCGCAACGAGCAGTATTTC.

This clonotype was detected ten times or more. The CDR3 nucleotides read TGTGCCAGCAGTCCTGGACTAATCGTGAACACCGGGGAGCTGTTTTTT. It codes for CASSPGLIVNTGELFF. This chain links TRBV6-2 or TRBV6-3 with TRBJ2-2, with TRBD2 as a possible D gene (6 bases). The CDR3 spans 16 residues. Germline assignment: CDR1 MNHEY and CDR2 SVGEGT. Trimming left V 5 bases short and J 1 base short, with 14 bases between.

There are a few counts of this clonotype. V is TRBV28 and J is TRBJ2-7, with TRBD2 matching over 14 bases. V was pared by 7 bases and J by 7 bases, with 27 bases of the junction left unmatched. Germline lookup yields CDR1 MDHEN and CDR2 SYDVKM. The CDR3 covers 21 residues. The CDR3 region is CASTPWGTESPGLAGVQEQYF. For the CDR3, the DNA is TGTGCCAGCACCCCCTGGGGGACAGAATCTCCGGGACTAGCGGGAGTACAAGAGCAGTACTTC.

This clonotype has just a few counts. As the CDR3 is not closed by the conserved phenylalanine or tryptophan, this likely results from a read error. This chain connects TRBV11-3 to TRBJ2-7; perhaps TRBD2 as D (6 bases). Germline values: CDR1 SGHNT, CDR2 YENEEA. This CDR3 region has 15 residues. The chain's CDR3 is CANSSKRASDGEQYL. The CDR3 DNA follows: TGTGCCAACAGCTCTAAGCGGGCCTCCGATGGCGAGCAGTACCTC.

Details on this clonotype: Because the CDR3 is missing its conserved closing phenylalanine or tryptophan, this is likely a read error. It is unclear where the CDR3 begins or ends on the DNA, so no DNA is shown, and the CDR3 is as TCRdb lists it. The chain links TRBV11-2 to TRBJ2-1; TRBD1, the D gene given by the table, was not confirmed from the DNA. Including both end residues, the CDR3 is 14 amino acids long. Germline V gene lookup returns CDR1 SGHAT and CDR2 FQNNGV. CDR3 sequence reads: CASSLGGQYNELFS.

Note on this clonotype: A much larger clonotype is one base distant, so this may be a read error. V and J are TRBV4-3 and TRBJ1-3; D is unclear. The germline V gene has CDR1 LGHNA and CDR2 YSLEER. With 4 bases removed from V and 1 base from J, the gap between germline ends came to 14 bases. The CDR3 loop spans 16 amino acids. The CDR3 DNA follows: TGCGCCAGCAGCCCCATCGACTGGTTATCTGGAAACACCATATATTTT. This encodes CASSPIDWLSGNTIYF.

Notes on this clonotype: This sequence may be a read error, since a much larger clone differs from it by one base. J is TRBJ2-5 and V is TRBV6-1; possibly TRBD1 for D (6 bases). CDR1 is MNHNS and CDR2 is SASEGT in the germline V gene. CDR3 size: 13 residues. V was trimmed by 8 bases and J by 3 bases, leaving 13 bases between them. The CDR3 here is CASGRTVKETQYF. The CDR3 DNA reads TGTGCCAGCGGTCGGACAGTAAAAGAGACCCAGTACTTC.

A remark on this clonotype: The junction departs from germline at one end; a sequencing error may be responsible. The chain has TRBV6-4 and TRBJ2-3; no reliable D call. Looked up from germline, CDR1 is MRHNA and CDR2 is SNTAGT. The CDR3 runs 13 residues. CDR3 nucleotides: TGTGCCAGCAGTGAAAATACGGCTTATACGCAGTGTTTT. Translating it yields CASSENTAYTQCF.

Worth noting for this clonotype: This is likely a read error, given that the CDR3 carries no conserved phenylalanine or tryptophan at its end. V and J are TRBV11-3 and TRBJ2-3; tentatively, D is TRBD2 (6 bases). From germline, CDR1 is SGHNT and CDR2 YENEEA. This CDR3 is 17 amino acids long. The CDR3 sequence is CVSSLDPAITSTDKQYL. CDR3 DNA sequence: TGTGTCAGCAGCTTAGATCCAGCGATAACTAGCACAGATAAGCAGTATCTT.

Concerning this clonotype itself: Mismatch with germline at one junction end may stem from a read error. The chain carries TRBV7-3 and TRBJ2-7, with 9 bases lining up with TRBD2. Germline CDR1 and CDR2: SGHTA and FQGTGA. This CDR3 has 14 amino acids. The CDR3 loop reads CSSSLSSGAYEQYF. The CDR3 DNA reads TGTTCCAGCAGCTTATCTAGCGGGGCCTACGAGCAGTACTTC.

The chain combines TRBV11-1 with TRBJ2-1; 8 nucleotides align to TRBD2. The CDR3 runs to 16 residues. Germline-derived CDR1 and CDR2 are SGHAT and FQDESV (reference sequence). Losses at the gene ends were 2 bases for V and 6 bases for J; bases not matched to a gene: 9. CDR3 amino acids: CASSLTTSGSSNEQFF. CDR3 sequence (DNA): TGTGCCAGCAGCTTAACGACCAGCGGGAGTAGCAATGAGCAGTTCTTC.

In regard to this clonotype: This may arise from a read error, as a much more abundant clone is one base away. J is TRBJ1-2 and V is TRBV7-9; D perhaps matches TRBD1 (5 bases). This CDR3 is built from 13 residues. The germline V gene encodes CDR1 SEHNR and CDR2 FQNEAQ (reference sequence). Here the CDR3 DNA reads TGTGCCAGCAGCTTATTGGGGGTCTATGACTACACCTTC. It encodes CASSLLGVYDYTF.

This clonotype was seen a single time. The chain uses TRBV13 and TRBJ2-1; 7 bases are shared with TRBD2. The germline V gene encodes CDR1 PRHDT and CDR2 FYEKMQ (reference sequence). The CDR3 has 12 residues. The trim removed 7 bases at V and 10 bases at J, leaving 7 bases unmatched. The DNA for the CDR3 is TGTGCCAGCATCCCAAGGCGGGGGGAGCAGTTCTTC. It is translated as CASIPRRGEQFF.

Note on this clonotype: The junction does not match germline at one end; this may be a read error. CDR3 nucleotides: TGTGCCAGCACTTTAGGAGGGGCCAATGAGCTGTTCTTC. It encodes CASTLGGANELFF. This chain uses TRBV12-3 or TRBV12-4 with TRBJ2-1, with D possibly TRBD2 on 6 matching bases. CDR3 length equals 13 residues.

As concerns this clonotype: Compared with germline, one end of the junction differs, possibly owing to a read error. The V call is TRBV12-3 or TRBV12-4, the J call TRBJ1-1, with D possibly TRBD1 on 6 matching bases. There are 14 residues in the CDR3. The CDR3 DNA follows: TGTGCCAGCAGGACCTCGCAGGGGAACACTGAAGGTTTCTTT. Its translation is CASRTSQGNTEGFF.

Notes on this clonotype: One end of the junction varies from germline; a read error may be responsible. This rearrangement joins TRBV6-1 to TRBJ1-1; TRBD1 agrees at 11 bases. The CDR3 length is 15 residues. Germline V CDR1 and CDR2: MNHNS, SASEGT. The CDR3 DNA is TGTTCCAGCAGTCCGTGGACAGGGGGCAACACTGGAGCTTTCTTT. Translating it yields CSSSPWTGGNTGAFF.

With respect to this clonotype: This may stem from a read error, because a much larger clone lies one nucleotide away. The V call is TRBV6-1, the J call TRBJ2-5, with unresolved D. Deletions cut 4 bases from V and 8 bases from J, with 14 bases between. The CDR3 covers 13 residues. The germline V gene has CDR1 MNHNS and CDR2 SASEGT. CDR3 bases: TGTGCCAGCAGTGGAGTGGATGTAGATACCCAGTACTTC. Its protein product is CASSGVDVDTQYF.

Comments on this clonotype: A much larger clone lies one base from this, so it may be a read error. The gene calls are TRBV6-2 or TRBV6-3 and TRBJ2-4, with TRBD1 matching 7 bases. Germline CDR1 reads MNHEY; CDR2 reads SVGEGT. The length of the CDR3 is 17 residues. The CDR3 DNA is TGTGTCAGCAGCCCCCGACAGGGTTGTATGGCCAAAAACATTCAGTACTTC. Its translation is CVSSPRQGCMAKNIQYF.

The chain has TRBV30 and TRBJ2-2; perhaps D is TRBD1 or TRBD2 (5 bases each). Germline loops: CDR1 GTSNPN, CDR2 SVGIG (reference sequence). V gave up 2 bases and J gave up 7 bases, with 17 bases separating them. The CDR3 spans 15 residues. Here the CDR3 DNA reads TGTGCCTGGAGTATCGGGACCCAGGCAATCGGGGAGCTGTTTTTT. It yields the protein CAWSIGTQAIGELFF.

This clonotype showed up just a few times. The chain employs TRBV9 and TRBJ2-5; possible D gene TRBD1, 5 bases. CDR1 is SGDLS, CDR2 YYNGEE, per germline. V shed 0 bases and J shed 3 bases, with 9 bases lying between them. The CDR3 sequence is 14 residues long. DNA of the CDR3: TGTGCCAGCAGCGTAGACCAGGGTAAAGAGACCCAGTACTTC. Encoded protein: CASSVDQGKETQYF.

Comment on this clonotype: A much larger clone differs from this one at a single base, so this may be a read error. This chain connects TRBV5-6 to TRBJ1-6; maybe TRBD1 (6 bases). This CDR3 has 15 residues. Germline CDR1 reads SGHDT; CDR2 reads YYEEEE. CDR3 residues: CASSSGHLYNSHLHF. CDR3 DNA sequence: TGTGCCAGCAGCTCGGGACACCTATATAATTCACACCTCCACTTT.

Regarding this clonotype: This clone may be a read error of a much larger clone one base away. The DNA of the CDR3 is TGCACCAGCAGTGGACAGGCCTACACCGGGGAGCTGTTTTTT. It specifies CTSSGQAYTGELFF. The V and J genes are TRBV10-1 and TRBJ2-2; 7 nucleotides agree with TRBD1. From germline, CDR1 is WNHNN and CDR2 SYGVQD (reference sequence). CDR3 length: 14 amino acids.

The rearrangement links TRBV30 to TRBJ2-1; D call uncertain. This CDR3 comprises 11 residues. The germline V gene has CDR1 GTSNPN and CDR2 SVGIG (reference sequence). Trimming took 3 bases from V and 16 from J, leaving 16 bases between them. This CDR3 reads CAWSAVPGCFF. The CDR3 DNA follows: TGTGCCTGGAGCGCGGTCCCCGGGTGCTTCTTC.

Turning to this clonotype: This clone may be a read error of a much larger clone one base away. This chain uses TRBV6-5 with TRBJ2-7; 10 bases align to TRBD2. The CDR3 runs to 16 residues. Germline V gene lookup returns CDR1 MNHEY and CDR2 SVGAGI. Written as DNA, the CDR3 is TGTGTCAGCAGTTTCTCCGGGACTAGCGTTAGCTACGAGCAGTACTTC. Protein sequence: CVSSFSGTSVSYEQYF.

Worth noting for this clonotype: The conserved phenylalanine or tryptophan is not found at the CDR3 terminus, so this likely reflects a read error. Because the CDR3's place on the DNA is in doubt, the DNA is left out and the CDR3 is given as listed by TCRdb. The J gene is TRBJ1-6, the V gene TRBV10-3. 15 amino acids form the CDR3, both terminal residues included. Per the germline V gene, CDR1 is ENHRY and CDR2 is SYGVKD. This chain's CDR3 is CAISGDQNHNSPLYI.